This paragraph covers one T cell receptor (beta chain) sequence. Its antigen is as yet unknown. These data come from a study of beta chain features in type 1 diabetes. Germline assignment: CDR1 MGHRA and CDR2 YSYEKL. This CDR3 contains 16 residues. Between the trimmed V and J ends, which lost 1 base and 4 bases, there was a span of 17 bases. Of the isolated RNA, all was reverse transcribed, and so the sequenced material was expressed TCRB transcripts. For naive, central memory and regulatory T cell samples, reads averaged about 3.7 million. TCRdb keeps only in-frame clones here, not all; method: immunoSEQ multiplex PCR. The sample includes about 410,000 clones, approximately 14% of them seen just once. Study outcomes and limitations: PCR might favor shorter templates, equally in patients and controls. In type 1 diabetes patients, VDJ junctions had fewer insertions; deletions at these junctions were more frequent.

Sequenced sample: naive CD4+ T cells from blood. This TCR derives from a man aged 25-45 years in good health. This sequence joins TRBV4-1 and TRBJ2-7; D might be TRBD1 (5 bases). The CDR3 DNA follows: TGCGCCAGCAGCCAAGTGCTGGACACGAGCGTATACGAGCAGTACTTC. This translates into CASSQVLDTSVYEQYF.